Listed below are T cell receptor beta chains from one sample, sequenced in a study of regulatory T cells in long-lasting Graves disease. Via MiXCR, TCRdb re-called the multiplex PCR reads, giving one row per CDR3 protein. Altogether around 360,000 distinct CDR3 sequences are present, under 20% being singletons, with the ten largest covering around 20%. Another study also made use of these data, one on T cells in Graves' hyperthyroidism and ophthalmopathy.

The source was peripheral blood mononuclear cells (PBMCs), collected at new diagnosis, from a patient treated with antithyroid drugs. The origin of the receptors is a woman between 18 and 29 years old with Graves disease. CDR3s leave out the opening cysteine and the closing phenylalanine or tryptophan. Fields, in order: V gene, CDR3 protein.

>TRBV20-1
SAKPGRTPNQPQH
>TRBV11-2
ASAGGANEQF
>TRBV2
ASSVFGELF
>TRBV5-1
ASSSLEGRSSPLH
>TRBV24-1
ATSDPLGAGNTGELF
>TRBV9
ASSPGQNHYGYT
>TRBV6-2/TRBV6-3
ASRGDTEAF
>TRBV28
ASRDGTGGSYEQY
>TRBV20-1
SAPGDRSTDTQY
>TRBV20-1
SARDQPAYEQY
>TRBV14
ASSQDRGTRQY
>TRBV19
ASSDKTHSNTGELF
>TRBV5-1
ASSLLGRQETQY
>TRBV3-1
ASSQSTTGELF
>TRBV9
ASSHRQGVKTEAF
>TRBV12-3/TRBV12-4
ASGMTIRTVGYEQY
>TRBV30
AWSPNRQGGNDGYT
>TRBV12-3/TRBV12-4
ASSLIVTSGISHEQF
>TRBV4-1
ASSQGDWGQPQH
>TRBV24-1
ATSDPGTGFEQY
>TRBV27
ASSPLGGYQETQY
>TRBV18
ASLQNGDPASEQF
>TRBV16
ASSQSMGSNQPQH
>TRBV7-9
ASSLPVRRGGDTQY
>TRBV20-1
SASIASGSPEQF
>TRBV19
ASNGGRDTSTDTQY
>TRBV6-2/TRBV6-3
ASTSLTGELF
>TRBV28
ASSPGRISGANVLT
>TRBV3-1
ASSQVSSGRTGELF
>TRBV6-1
ASSPVGETQY
>TRBV27
ASSYGTGGVNEQF
>TRBV2
ASSESVGSPLH
>TRBV12-3/TRBV12-4
ASSPRPSQTAEAF
>TRBV11-2
ASSLVGTNQETQY
>TRBV27
ASSPWGGGANQPQH
>TRBV20-1
SARVGSNYNEQF
>TRBV20-1
SAALAGGIRNEQF
>TRBV28
ATRGFSVNGYT
>TRBV6-1
ASSRVGGEQY
>TRBV28
ASSIRVFGAF
>TRBV5-5
ASSVGPYREKLF
>TRBV7-9
ASSWTDSNQPQH
>TRBV6-1
ASSRRGLGDTQY
>TRBV28
ASSALSETGGDEKLF
>TRBV12-3/TRBV12-4
ASSLGAGGGEQF
>TRBV5-1
ATRAVDETQY
>TRBV6-1
ASSTPDGYTEAF
>TRBV19
ASRSDRGPDTQY
>TRBV9
ASSVGAGENYGYT
>TRBV5-4
ASTLDRQRLLNEKLF
>TRBV11-2
ASSPGQGANTEAF
>TRBV7-2
ASRGSFSEAF
>TRBV30
AWTGGASNSPLH
>TRBV7-9
ASSLSGTLDSEQY
>TRBV9
ASSSRQGHFGYT
>TRBV2
ASGRQGTNEKLF
>TRBV14
ASSQDIPSSGNTIY
>TRBV5-1
ASRGAADTQY
>TRBV2
ASSEFLGAGGLSGTDTQY